This TCR beta chain was recovered during a study of T cells in Graves' hyperthyroidism and ophthalmopathy. RNA transcripts were the template for amplifying TCR beta CDR3 regions. The study used the HTBI primer set for a first-round RT-PCR of the TCR CDR3. TCRdb fed the multiplex PCR reads into MiXCR, producing one record per CDR3 protein. The table includes some 650,000 distinct CDR3 sequences, 16% detected once. This clonotype was found many times. CDR1 KGHSH and CDR2 LQKENI come from the germline V gene. V was pared by 3 bases and J by 0 bases, with 8 bases between. The CDR3 totals 15 residues. The origin of this receptor is a middle-aged woman with Graves' ophthalmopathy. The chain has TRBV18 and TRBJ2-2; D remains unclear. Specimen: blood. The CDR3 reads CASSPAAPNTGELFF. Here the CDR3 DNA reads TGTGCCAGCTCACCGGCGGCGCCGAACACCGGGGAGCTGTTTTTT.